The clone carrying this T cell receptor beta chain was seen a handful of times. Its matching antigen is unknown. Deletions cut 1 base from V and 9 bases from J, with 21 bases between. The CDR3 has 17 amino acids. Germline V gives CDR1 KGHDR, CDR2 SFDVKD. Constant-segment primers and 5'RACE yielded cDNA libraries for TCR alpha and TCR beta, each carrying sample barcodes and UMIs. TCRdb re-analysed the 5' RACE reads in MiXCR, keeping a single row per CDR3 protein. The table shows some 450,000 distinct CDR3 sequences, with more than 15% occurring only once. This record comes from a study of T-cell memory formation after mild COVID-19. General study results and limits: The pre-infection memory compartment contained some responding clones, suggesting cross-reactive memory joined. Largely, contracting CD4+ clones fell within CM and EM, and contracting CD8+ clones within EMRA.

The sample taken for sequencing was PBMCs or a T cell subset sorted from them (not recorded which). The chain links TRBV24-1 to TRBJ2-1; perhaps TRBD2 as D (6 bases). The clonotype comes from a young man who had mild COVID-19 (a few samples of this study predate the infection). Cell type and time point are not known. CDR3 amino acids: CATSDLRRTTRASEQFF. The CDR3 nucleotides are TGTGCCACCAGTGATTTACGCCGGACTACCCGGGCGAGTGAGCAGTTCTTC.